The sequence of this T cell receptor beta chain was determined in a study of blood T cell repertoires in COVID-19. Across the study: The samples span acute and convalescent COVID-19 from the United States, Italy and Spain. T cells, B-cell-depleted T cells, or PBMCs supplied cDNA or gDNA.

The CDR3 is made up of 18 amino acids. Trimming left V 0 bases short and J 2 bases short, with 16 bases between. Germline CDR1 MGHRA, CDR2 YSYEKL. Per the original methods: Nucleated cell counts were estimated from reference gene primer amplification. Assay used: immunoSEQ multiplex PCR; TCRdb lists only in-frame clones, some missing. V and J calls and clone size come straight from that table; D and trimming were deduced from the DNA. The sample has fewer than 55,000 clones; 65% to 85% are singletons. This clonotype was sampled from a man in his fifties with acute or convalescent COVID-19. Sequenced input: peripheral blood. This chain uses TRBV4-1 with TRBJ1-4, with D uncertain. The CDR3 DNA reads TGCGCCAGCAGCCAAGATCCGAGCGGTTTGAGGACTAATGAAAAACTGTTTTTT. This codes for CASSQDPSGLRTNEKLFF.